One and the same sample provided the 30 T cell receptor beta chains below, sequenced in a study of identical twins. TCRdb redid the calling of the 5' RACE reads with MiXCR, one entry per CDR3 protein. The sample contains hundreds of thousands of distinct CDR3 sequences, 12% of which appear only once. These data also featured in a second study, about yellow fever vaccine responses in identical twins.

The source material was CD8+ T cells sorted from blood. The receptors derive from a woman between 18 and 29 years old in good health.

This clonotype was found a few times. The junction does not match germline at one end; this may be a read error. CDR3 sequence: CSVEDARAHVLTF. CDR3 bases: TGCAGCGTTGAAGATGCGAGGGCCCACGTCCTGACTTTC. The chain is built from TRBV29-1 and TRBJ2-6, with D tentatively TRBD2 (5 bases). The CDR3 spans 13 residues. Germline lookup yields CDR1 SQVTM and CDR2 ANQGSEA.

CDR3 DNA: TGTGCCAGCGGAGACCGGGACAGGGATTTGAGTGAGCAGTTCTTC. As protein: CASGDRDRDLSEQFF. V is TRBV9 and J is TRBJ2-1; TRBD1 agrees at 9 bases. Trimming removed 7 bases from V and 9 bases from J; junction bases left unmatched: 14. There are 15 residues in the CDR3. Germline CDR1 is SGDLS and CDR2 is YYNGEE.

This CDR3 is CAISDGVDTNEKLFF. The DNA of the CDR3 is TGTGCCATCAGTGACGGGGTCGATACTAATGAAAAACTGTTTTTT. This rearrangement joins TRBV10-3 to TRBJ1-4; D is unclear. CDR3 length equals 15 residues. Trimming pared 3 bases from V and 2 bases from J, leaving 10 bases between. CDR1 is ENHRY, CDR2 SYGVKD, per germline.

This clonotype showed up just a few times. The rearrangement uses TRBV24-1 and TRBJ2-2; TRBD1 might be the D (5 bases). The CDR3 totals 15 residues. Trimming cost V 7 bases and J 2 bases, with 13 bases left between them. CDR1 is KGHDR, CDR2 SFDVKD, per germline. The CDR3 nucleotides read TGTGCCACCAGAGACCGACAGTCCAACACCGGGGAGCTGTTTTTT. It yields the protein CATRDRQSNTGELFF.

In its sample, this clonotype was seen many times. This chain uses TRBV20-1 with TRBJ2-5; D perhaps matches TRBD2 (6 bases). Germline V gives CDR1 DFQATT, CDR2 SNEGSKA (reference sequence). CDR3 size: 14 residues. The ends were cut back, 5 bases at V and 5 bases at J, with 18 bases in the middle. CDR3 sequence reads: CSAAGIRASETQYF. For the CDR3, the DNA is TGCAGTGCTGCGGGAATCAGGGCCTCGGAGACCCAGTACTTC.

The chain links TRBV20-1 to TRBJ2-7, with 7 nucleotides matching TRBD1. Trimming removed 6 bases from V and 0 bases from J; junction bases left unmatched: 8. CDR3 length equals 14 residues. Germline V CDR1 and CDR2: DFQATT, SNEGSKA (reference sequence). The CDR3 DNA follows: TGCAGTGCCTTGACAGGGACGGGCTCCTACGAGCAGTACGTC. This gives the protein CSALTGTGSYEQYV.

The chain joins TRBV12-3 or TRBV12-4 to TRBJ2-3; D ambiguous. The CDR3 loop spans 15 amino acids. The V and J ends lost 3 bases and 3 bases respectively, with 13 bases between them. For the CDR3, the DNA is TGTGCCAGCAGTTTTAGAGGCGAGTGGACAGATACGCAGTATTTT. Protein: CASSFRGEWTDTQYF.

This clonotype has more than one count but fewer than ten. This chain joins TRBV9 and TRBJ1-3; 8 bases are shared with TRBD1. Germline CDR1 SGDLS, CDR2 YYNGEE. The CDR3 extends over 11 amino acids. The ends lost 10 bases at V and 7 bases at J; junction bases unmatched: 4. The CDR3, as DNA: TGTGCCTCCGGGACAGGCAACACCATATATTTT. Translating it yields CASGTGNTIYF.

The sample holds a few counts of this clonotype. The CDR3, as DNA: TGTGCCAGCAGTCCTAGCGGGGGGAACCTCTACGAGCAGTACGTC. It translates to CASSPSGGNLYEQYV. The chain uses TRBV28 and TRBJ2-7, with 11 bases fitting TRBD2. The length of the CDR3 is 15 residues. Trimming removed 5 bases from V and 3 bases from J; junction bases left unmatched: 6. Germline lookup yields CDR1 MDHEN and CDR2 SYDVKM.

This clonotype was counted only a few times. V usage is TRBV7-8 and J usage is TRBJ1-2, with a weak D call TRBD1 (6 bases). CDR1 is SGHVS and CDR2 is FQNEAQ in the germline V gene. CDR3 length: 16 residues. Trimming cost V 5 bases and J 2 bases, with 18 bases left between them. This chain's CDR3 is CASSMRGQGRNYGYTF. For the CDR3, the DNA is TGTGCCAGCAGCATGAGGGGCCAGGGGCGCAACTATGGCTACACCTTC.

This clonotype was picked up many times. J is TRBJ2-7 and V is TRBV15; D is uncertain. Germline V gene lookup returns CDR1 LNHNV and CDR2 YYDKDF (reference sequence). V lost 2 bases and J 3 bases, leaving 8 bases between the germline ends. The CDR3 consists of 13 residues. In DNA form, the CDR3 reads TGTGCCACCAGCAGAAACTCGTACTACGAGCAGTACTTC. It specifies CATSRNSYYEQYF.

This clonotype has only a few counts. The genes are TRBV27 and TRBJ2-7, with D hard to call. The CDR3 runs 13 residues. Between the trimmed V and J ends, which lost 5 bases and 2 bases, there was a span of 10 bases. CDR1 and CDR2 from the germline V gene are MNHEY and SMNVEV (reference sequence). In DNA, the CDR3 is TGTGCCAGCAGTCAAAGTCAGGCCTACGAGCAGTACTTC. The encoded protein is CASSQSQAYEQYF.

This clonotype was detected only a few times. CDR3 in amino acids: CASSLTDLSSYNEQFF. As DNA, the CDR3 is TGCGCCAGCAGCTTGACAGATCTGAGCTCCTACAATGAGCAGTTCTTC. V and J are TRBV5-1 and TRBJ2-1; D gene unclear. CDR1 and CDR2 from the germline V gene are SGHRS and YFSETQ. The germline V and J ends were trimmed by 1 base and 0 bases, with 11 bases remaining between them. This CDR3 is 16 amino acids long. Combining the CDR3 with reference TRBV5-1 and TRBJ2-1 gives the whole variable domain KAGVTQTPRYLIKTRGQQVTLSCSPISGHRSVSWYQQTPGQGLQFLFEYFSETQRNKGNFPGRFSGRQFSNSRSEMNVSTLELGDSALYLCASSLTDLSSYNEQFFGPGTRLTVL.

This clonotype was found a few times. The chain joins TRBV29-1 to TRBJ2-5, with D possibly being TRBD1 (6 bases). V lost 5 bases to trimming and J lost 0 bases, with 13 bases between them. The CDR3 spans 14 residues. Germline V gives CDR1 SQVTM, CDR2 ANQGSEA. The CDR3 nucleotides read TGCAGCGTTTCCGGACAGTCGTACCAAGAGACCCAGTACTTC. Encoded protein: CSVSGQSYQETQYF.

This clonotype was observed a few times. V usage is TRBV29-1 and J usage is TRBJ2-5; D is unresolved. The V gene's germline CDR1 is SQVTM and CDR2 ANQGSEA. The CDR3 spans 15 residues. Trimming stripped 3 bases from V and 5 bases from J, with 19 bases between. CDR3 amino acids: CSVDGSGVQRETQYF. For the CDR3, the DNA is TGCAGCGTTGATGGGTCTGGGGTGCAAAGGGAGACCCAGTACTTC.

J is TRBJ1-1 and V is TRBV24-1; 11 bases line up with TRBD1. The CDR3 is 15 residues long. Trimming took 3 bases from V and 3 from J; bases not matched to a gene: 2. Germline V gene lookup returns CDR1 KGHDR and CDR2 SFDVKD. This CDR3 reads CATSDPGQGDTEAFF. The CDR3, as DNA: TGTGCCACCAGTGATCCGGGACAGGGGGACACTGAAGCTTTCTTT.

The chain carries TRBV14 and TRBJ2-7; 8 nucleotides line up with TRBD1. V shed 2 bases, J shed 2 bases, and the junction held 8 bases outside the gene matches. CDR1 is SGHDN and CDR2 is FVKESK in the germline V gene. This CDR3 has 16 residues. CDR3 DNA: TGTGCCAGCAGCCAATGGCCGGACAGGGTGACCTACGAGCAGTACTTC. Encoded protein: CASSQWPDRVTYEQYF.

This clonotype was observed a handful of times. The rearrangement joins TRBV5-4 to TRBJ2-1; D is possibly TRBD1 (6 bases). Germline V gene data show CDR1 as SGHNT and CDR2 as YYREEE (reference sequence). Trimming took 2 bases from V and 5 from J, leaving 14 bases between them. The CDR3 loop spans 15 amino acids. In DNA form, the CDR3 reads TGTGCCAGCAGCTTATACTGGGGGCCCCACAATGAGCAGTTCTTC. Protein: CASSLYWGPHNEQFF. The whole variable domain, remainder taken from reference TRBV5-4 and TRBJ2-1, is ETGVTQSPTHLIKTRGQQVTLRCSSQSGHNTVSWYQQALGQGPQFIFQYYREEENGRGNFPPRFSGLQFPNYSSELNVNALELDDSALYLCASSLYWGPHNEQFFGPGTRLTVL.

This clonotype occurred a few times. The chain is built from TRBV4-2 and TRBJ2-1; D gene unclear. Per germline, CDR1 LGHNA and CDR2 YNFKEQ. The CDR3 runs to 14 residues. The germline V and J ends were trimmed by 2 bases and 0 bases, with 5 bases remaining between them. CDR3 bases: TGTGCCAGCAGCCAACAGAGCTCCTACAATGAGCAGTTCTTC. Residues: CASSQQSSYNEQFF.

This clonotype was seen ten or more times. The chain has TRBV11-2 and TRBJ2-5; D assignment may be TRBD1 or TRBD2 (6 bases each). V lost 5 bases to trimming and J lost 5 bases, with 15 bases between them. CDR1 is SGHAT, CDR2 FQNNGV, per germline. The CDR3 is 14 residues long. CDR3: CASSQRLGGETQYF. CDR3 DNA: TGTGCCAGCAGCCAAAGACTAGGGGGGGAGACCCAGTACTTC.

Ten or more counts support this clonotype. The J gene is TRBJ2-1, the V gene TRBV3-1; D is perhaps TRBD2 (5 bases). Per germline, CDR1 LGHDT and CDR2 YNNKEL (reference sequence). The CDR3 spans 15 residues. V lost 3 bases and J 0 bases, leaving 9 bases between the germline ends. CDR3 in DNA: TGTGCCAGCAGCCATAGGGAGTTCTCCTACAATGAGCAGTTCTTC. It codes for CASSHREFSYNEQFF.

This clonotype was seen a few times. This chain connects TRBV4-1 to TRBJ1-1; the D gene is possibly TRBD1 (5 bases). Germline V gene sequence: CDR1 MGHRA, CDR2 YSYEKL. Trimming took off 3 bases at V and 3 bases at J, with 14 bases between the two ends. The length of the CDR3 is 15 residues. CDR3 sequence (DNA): TGCGCCAGCAGCCACGGGGGAGTAGGGGACACTGAAGCTTTCTTT. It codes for CASSHGGVGDTEAFF.

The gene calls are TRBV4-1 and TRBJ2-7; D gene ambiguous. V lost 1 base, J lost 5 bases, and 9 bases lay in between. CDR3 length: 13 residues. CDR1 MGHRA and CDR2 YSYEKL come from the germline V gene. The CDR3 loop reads CASSQGHSDEQYF. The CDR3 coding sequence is TGCGCCAGCAGCCAAGGGCACAGTGACGAGCAGTACTTC.

The CDR3 sequence is CASSLATDRRPQHF. CDR3 nucleotides: TGTGCCAGCAGCTTAGCGACAGATCGTCGGCCCCAGCATTTT. This sequence joins TRBV7-8 and TRBJ1-5; TRBD1 is a possible D gene (5 bases). This CDR3 has 14 residues. The V gene lost 0 bases and the J gene lost 9 bases, with 12 bases spanning the gap. Germline V gene data show CDR1 as SGHVS and CDR2 as FQNEAQ.

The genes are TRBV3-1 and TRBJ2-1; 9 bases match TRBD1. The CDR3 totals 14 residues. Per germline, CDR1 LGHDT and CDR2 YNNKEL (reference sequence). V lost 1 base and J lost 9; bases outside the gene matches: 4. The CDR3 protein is CASSQVQGAREQFF. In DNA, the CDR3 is TGTGCCAGCAGCCAAGTACAGGGGGCGCGTGAGCAGTTCTTC.

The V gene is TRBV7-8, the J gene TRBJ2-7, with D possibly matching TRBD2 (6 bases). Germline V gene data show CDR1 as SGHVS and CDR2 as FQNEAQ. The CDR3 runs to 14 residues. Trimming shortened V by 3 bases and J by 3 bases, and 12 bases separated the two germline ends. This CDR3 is CASSLYGSGYEQYF. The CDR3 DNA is TGTGCCAGCAGCTTGTACGGGAGTGGCTACGAGCAGTACTTC.

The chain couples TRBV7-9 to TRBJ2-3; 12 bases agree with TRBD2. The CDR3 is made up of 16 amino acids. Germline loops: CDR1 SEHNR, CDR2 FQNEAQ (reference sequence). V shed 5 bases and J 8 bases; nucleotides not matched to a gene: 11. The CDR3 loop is CASSASSGRALRTQYF. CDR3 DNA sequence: TGTGCCAGCAGCGCCTCTAGCGGGAGGGCCCTGCGTACGCAGTATTTT.

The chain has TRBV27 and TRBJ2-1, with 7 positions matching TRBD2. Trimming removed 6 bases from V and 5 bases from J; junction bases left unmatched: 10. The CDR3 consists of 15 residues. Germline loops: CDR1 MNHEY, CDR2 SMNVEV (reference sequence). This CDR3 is CASSNRASGHNEQFF. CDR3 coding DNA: TGTGCCAGCAGCAACCGGGCTAGCGGACACAATGAGCAGTTCTTC.

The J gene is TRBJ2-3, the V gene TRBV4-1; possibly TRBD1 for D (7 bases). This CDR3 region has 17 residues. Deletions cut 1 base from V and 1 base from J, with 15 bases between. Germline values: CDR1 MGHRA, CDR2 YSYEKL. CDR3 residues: CASSQVEGARRTDTQYF. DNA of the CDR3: TGCGCCAGCAGCCAAGTGGAGGGGGCCAGACGCACAGATACGCAGTATTTT.

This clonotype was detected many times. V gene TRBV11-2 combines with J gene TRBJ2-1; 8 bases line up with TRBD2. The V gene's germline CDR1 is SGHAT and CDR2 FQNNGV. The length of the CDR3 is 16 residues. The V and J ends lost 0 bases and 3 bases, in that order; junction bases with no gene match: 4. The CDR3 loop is CASSLDAGGFYNEQFF. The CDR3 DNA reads TGTGCCAGCAGCTTAGACGCGGGGGGTTTCTACAATGAGCAGTTCTTC.